Reported below is one T cell receptor (beta chain). The antigen remains unidentified. Negative isolation was used for CD8+ and CD4+ T cells, and FACS enrichment was applied to TEMRA cells. This sample is part of a study of CD8 T cells in Susac syndrome. The overall study: When blood was drawn, the patients with Susac syndrome were therapy-naive, on corticosteroids, or on intravenous immunoglobulin alone. Overall study results and limits: Within Susac syndrome CD4+ T cell repertoires, clonal expansion was not evident.

Trimming cost V 6 bases and J 2 bases; bases outside gene matches: 7. The CDR3 is 15 amino acids. Random-hexamer reverse transcription was applied to roughly 0.5 to 1 ug RNA. TCRdb used MiXCR to reprocess the immunoSEQ multiplex PCR reads, holding one entry per CDR3 protein. This sample has roughly 140,000 distinct CDR3 sequences; under 97% occur once, and the top ten carry 0.075% to 0.09%. The TCR originated in a human donor with Susac syndrome. The sample comprised CD4+ T cells from PBMCs. V usage is TRBV12-3 or TRBV12-4 and J usage is TRBJ2-5, with 9 bases fitting TRBD2. The DNA for the CDR3 is TGTGCCAGCAGGGAAGCGGGGGGCCGTCAAGAGACCCAGTACTTC. This encodes CASREAGGRQETQYF.